This T cell receptor (beta chain) was captured in a study of response to subunit inactivated influenza vaccine. Unmatched junction bases numbered 0, after V lost 3 bases and J lost 9 bases. The CDR3 extends over 12 amino acids. Germline CDR1 reads SNHLY; CDR2 reads FYNNEI. This clonotype turned up a few times. Its specificity is not known. Study findings and constraints: Few additional T cells are recruited per seasonal influenza vaccination, authors suggested.

From the RT-PCR reads, TCRdb called clonotypes with MiXCR, one entry per CDR3 protein. The sample lists roughly 290,000 distinct CDR3 sequences, 21% seen once, with about 9.4% in the top ten. The chain links TRBV2 to TRBJ1-5, with 9 bases matching TRBD1. This sequence was found in a man between 50 and 75 years old who received an inactivated influenza vaccine. The starting material was PBMCs from blood, obtained less than 22 months after vaccination. The CDR3 DNA sequence: TGTGCCAGCAGTGAGGACAGGGGGCCCCAGCATTTT. Translating it yields CASSEDRGPQHF.